This record looks at one T cell receptor beta chain sequence and its context. The CDR3 extends over 14 amino acids. Deletions cut 4 bases from V and 4 bases from J, with 14 bases between. The germline V gene has CDR1 MDHEN and CDR2 SYDVKM. The sample belongs to a study of CD8 T cells in ankylosing spondylitis. A single record per CDR3 protein comes from TCRdb applying MiXCR to the 5' RACE reads. This sample has 250,000 to 300,000 distinct CDR3 sequences, with over 15% found just once. Sequenced material: blood, either unsorted or a sorted T cell fraction (not recorded which). The sequence derives from a male donor with ankylosing spondylitis or in good health (not recorded which). The rearrangement links TRBV28 to TRBJ2-7; D may match TRBD1 or TRBD2 (5 bases each). CDR3 coding DNA: TGTGCCAGCAGTTCCGGGACGGTAGTTTACGAGCAGTACGTC. Protein sequence: CASSSGTVVYEQYV.